Sequencing of this T cell receptor (beta chain) was carried out in a study of graft-versus-host responses after intestinal transplantation. The wider study: Recipients were all induced with anti-thymocyte globulin, then given tacrolimus and steroids for 3 to 4 years. Study results and limitations: Allograft clonal ratios (graft-versus-host to host-versus-graft) were high in patients who had graft-donor T cell macrochimerism. Peak circulating GvH clone levels were associated with early post-transplant HvG declines. In recipient marrow, GvH clones were found, and some appeared first in ileum or blood.

Germline V gives CDR1 SGHKS, CDR2 YYEKEE (reference sequence). The CDR3 loop spans 17 amino acids. The V gene end was trimmed by 6 bases and the J gene end by 4 bases; junction bases not matched to a gene: 14. Turning to this clone: Its target is not known.

The method was immunoSEQ multiplex PCR; TCRdb's version includes in-frame clones alone and lacks a portion of them. This sample has tens of thousands of clones, with 85% to 95% found just once. The chain is built from TRBV5-5 and TRBJ2-1; 9 bases line up with TRBD2. This receptor was obtained from a human donor who was the organ donor for an intestinal transplant. The sequencing used unstimulated CD8+ T cells sorted from spleen or lymph node cells, collected before transplant. This CDR3 is CASKKRRLAGLYNEQFF. The CDR3 nucleotides are TGTGCCAGCAAAAAGCGTCGTCTAGCGGGGCTGTACAATGAGCAGTTCTTC.